The 14 T cell receptor beta chains given below trace back to one sample, sequenced in a study of blood T cell repertoires in COVID-19. The assay was immunoSEQ multiplex PCR, and TCRdb's table has in-frame clones only and misses some. The sample contains roughly 100,000 clones, more than 85% of which appear only once. The source material was peripheral blood. Every receptor here comes from a man aged 50 to 59 with active or convalescent COVID-19.

CDR3 DNA sequence: TGTGCCAGCAGTATGAGACAGGGGGCTGTCTATGGCTACACCTTC. The encoded protein is CASSMRQGAVYGYTF. The chain employs TRBV27 and TRBJ1-2, with TRBD1 identical over 10 bases. CDR3 length: 15 amino acids. In germline, CDR1 is MNHEY, CDR2 SMNVEV (reference sequence). J was trimmed by 4 bases and V by 5 bases; bases with no gene match: 7.

The chain is built from TRBV6-5 and TRBJ2-3; TRBD2 aligns across 11 bases. Trimming took 6 bases from V and 4 from J; bases not matched to a gene: 3. The germline V gene encodes CDR1 MNHEY and CDR2 SVGAGI. CDR3 length: 14 amino acids. CDR3 residues: CASRVLAGADTQYF. The CDR3 region has the DNA TGTGCCAGCAGGGTACTAGCGGGGGCAGATACGCAGTATTTT.

This chain uses TRBV6-2 or TRBV6-3 with TRBJ2-4; tentative D call: TRBD1 (5 bases). The CDR3 is 16 residues long. Germline V gene data show CDR1 as MNHEY and CDR2 as SVGEGT. V was shortened by 3 bases and J by 1 base, with 13 bases between the two germline ends. CDR3 amino acids: CASSYSGARAKNIQYF. CDR3 nucleotides: TGTGCCAGCAGTTATAGTGGGGCGCGGGCCAAAAACATTCAGTACTTC.

J is TRBJ1-6 and V is TRBV3-1 (or the pseudogene TRBV3-2), with TRBD1 as a possible D gene (6 bases). This CDR3 comprises 15 residues. Germline CDR1 and CDR2: LGHDT and YNNKEL (reference sequence). V lost 2 bases and J 10 bases, leaving 15 bases between the germline ends. The CDR3, as DNA: TGTGCCAGCAGCCAATCTTCAGGGGCTGAATCACCCCTCCACTTT. It encodes CASSQSSGAESPLHF.

CDR3 amino acids: CASSQPRGDTQYF. The DNA of the CDR3 is TGCGCCAGCAGCCAACCCCGGGGGGATACGCAGTATTTT. This chain connects TRBV4-1 to TRBJ2-3; TRBD2 is a possible D gene (6 bases). Germline CDR1 MGHRA, CDR2 YSYEKL. The germline V and J ends were trimmed by 2 bases and 6 bases, with 9 bases remaining between them. This CDR3 region has 13 residues.

This chain links TRBV3-1 (or the pseudogene TRBV3-2) with TRBJ1-5; TRBD1 matches at 7 bases. V lost 4 bases and J lost 0; bases outside the gene matches: 15. The CDR3 runs to 19 residues. From germline, CDR1 is LGHDT and CDR2 YNNKEL (reference sequence). The CDR3 DNA sequence: TGTGCCAGCAGCCCGCGCGCGATTTGGACAGGCGATAGCAATCAGCCCCAGCATTTT. Its protein is CASSPRAIWTGDSNQPQHF.

V is TRBV29-1 and J is TRBJ2-1, with 8 bases aligning to TRBD1. CDR1 and CDR2 (germline): SQVTM, ANQGSEA. V was pared by 4 bases and J by 4 bases, with 21 bases of the junction left unmatched. The CDR3 contains 19 residues. CDR3 in amino acids: CSVGRPRTGRLVIYNEQFF. The CDR3 coding sequence is TGCAGCGTTGGACGCCCCAGGACAGGGAGGCTTGTGATTTACAATGAGCAGTTCTTC.

This chain joins TRBV7-9 and TRBJ2-5, with 12 positions matching TRBD2. The V segment lost 5 bases and the J segment 4 bases; nucleotides outside the gene matches: 8. The germline gives CDR1 SEHNR, CDR2 FQNEAQ (reference sequence). This CDR3 is built from 16 residues. CDR3 sequence (DNA): TGTGCCAGCAGCCCTAGCGGGGGGGGCGGCGGAGAGACCCAGTACTTC. As protein: CASSPSGGGGGETQYF.

The chain couples TRBV6-2 or TRBV6-3 to TRBJ2-3; 8 bases map to TRBD2. CDR1 and CDR2 (germline): MNHEY, SVGEGT. J was trimmed by 1 base and V by 6 bases; bases with no gene match: 9. The CDR3 length is 16 residues. Written as DNA, the CDR3 is TGTGCCAGCAGCCGGGCCCCGCGGGGGGGCACAGATACGCAGTATTTT. Translated: CASSRAPRGGTDTQYF.

The V call is TRBV27, the J call TRBJ1-1, with D unclear. The germline gives CDR1 MNHEY, CDR2 SMNVEV (reference sequence). Trimming stripped 6 bases from V and 1 base from J, with 9 bases between. The CDR3 runs to 13 residues. The CDR3 is CASRPGANTEAFF. The CDR3 nucleotides read TGTGCCAGCAGGCCGGGAGCGAACACTGAAGCTTTCTTT.

This clone showed up just once. J is TRBJ2-5 and V is TRBV10-3; D may be TRBD2 (5 bases). This CDR3 is built from 13 residues. Deletions cut 2 bases from V and 3 bases from J, with 7 bases between. Germline V gene sequence: CDR1 ENHRY, CDR2 SYGVKD. The CDR3 sequence is CAISELAEETQYF. The CDR3 nucleotides read TGTGCCATCAGTGAGCTAGCCGAAGAGACCCAGTACTTC.

V is TRBV5-8 and J is TRBJ1-5; D call uncertain. Germline V gives CDR1 SGHTS, CDR2 YDEGEE. The CDR3 runs 17 residues. Between the trimmed V and J ends, which lost 0 bases and 3 bases, there was a span of 16 bases. For the CDR3, the DNA is TGTGCCAGCAGCTTGGGGTTCGGCGCCGGACTCAATCAGCCCCAGCATTTT. Translating it yields CASSLGFGAGLNQPQHF.

This chain connects TRBV30 to TRBJ1-2; 7 bases are a match to TRBD1. Trimming took 6 bases from V and 4 from J; bases not matched to a gene: 8. Germline lookup yields CDR1 GTSNPN and CDR2 SVGIG (reference sequence). The CDR3 contains 13 residues. The CDR3 region has the DNA TGTGCCTGCGATTCAGGGGGACGCTATGGCTACACCTTC. Translated: CACDSGGRYGYTF.

The gene calls are TRBV4-1 and TRBJ1-1; maybe TRBD1 (5 bases). Looked up from germline, CDR1 is MGHRA and CDR2 is YSYEKL. This CDR3 is built from 16 residues. Trimming stripped 0 bases from V and 1 base from J, with 12 bases between. The CDR3 nucleotides read TGCGCCAGCAGCCAAGAATTTACGACAGCGAACACTGAAGCTTTCTTT. It specifies CASSQEFTTANTEAFF.